The T cell receptor (beta chain) under discussion was sequenced for a study of blood T cells in healthy people across ages. Study-wide points: Diversity of TCR beta correlated strongly with naive T cell percentage. Underestimates were what the diversity estimates from one million T cells were considered to be.

V was shortened by 5 bases and J by 8 bases, with 19 bases between the two germline ends. This CDR3 is 15 amino acids long. Germline assignment: CDR1 SGHAT and CDR2 FQNNGV. A sample-barcoded 5' primer and a J-beta primer mix were used in a second PCR of about 6 to 12 cycles. All samples gave at least 3 million CDR3-containing paired-end reads. From the 5' RACE reads, TCRdb called clonotypes with MiXCR, one entry per CDR3 protein. The sample lists more than 1.4 million distinct CDR3 sequences; around 39% were seen once. Concerning this clonotype itself: Antigen: not known.

The sample was blood. This clonotype was sampled from a woman under 30 in good health. The chain recombines TRBV11-2 with TRBJ2-1; a weak D match, TRBD2 (5 bases). This CDR3 reads CASSERGITRDEQFF. CDR3 nucleotides: TGTGCCAGCAGCGAAAGAGGGATTACTCGAGATGAGCAGTTCTTC.